This TCR beta chain came from a study of blood T cell repertoires in COVID-19. Across the whole study: Italy, Spain and the United States were the sources of the convalescent and acute COVID-19 samples.

In the authors' methods: Reference gene primer amplification gave nucleated cell count estimates. Sequenced by immunoSEQ multiplex PCR; TCRdb stores in-frame clones only, minus some. V and J calls and clone size come straight from that table; D and trimming were deduced from the DNA. This sample has 250,000 to 300,000 clones, with approximately 90% found just once. The TCR was taken from a man aged 35 to 55 with acute or convalescent COVID-19. The specimen was peripheral blood.

CDR3 in DNA: TGTGCCAGCAGTAAGACTAGCGGGGTATTTTCCTACGAGCAGTACTTC. Protein product: CASSKTSGVFSYEQYF. This chain connects TRBV7-2 to TRBJ2-7; TRBD2 matches at 11 bases. Germline values: CDR1 SGHTA, CDR2 FQGNSA. This CDR3 is built from 16 residues. V dropped 6 bases and J dropped 1; count of bases not matched to a gene: 8. The whole variable domain, filled in from reference TRBV7-2 and TRBJ2-7, reads GAGVSQSPSNKVTEKGKDVELRCDPISGHTALYWYRQSLGQGLEFLIYFQGNSAPDKSGLPSDRFSAERTGGSVSTLTIQRTQQEDSAVYLCASSKTSGVFSYEQYFGPGTRLTVT.